This T cell receptor (beta chain) came from a study of naive and memory T cell subsets. The CDR3 extends over 13 amino acids. The V gene lost 4 bases and the J gene lost 4 bases, with 13 bases spanning the gap. The germline V gene encodes CDR1 SQVTM and CDR2 ANQGSEA. Both TRBC1 and TRBC2 were covered by a beta constant-region primer of two equimolar oligonucleotides. Nested alpha and beta constant-region primers with the SP2 primer drove four PCR rounds on ligated cDNA. TCRdb ran MiXCR on the UMI-ligation and nested PCR reads and lists one entry per CDR3 protein. The sample has more than 100,000 distinct CDR3 sequences; about 36% are singletons.

The rearrangement links TRBV29-1 to TRBJ1-2; D is possibly TRBD1 (6 bases). Source material: central memory CD4+ T cells from blood. This TCR was recovered from a human donor in good health. The CDR3 DNA reads as TGCAGCGTTGGAGATACAGGGAGCTATGGCTACACCTTC. Translated: CSVGDTGSYGYTF.